The rows below give T cell receptor beta chains drawn from one sample of a study of cytomegalovirus exposure and HLA in healthy donors. TCRdb keeps only in-frame clones here, not all; method: immunoSEQ multiplex PCR. This sample has 150,000 or so clones; about 74% occur once, and the top ten carry roughly 4.5%. Sequencing was carried out using PBMCs. Source of these receptors: a man younger than 30 in good health and CMV-seropositive. The CDR3 runs from the conserved cysteine through the conserved F or W. A D gene is named only where the DNA matches it firmly. Size tells how often a clone was seen (once, few, many) or the class of an expanded clone, and some rows leave it out.

>TRBJ1-1|TRBV9|.|.
CASSPVGPEAFF
TGTGCCAGCAGCCCGGTTGGGCCTGAAGCTTTCTTT
>TRBJ2-2|TRBV2|TRBD2|.
CVSQRLASTGELFF
TGTGTCTCACAGCGACTAGCGAGCACCGGGGAGCTGTTTTTT
>TRBJ1-4|TRBV7-8|.|once
CASSLRGFNEKLFF
TGTGCCAGCAGCTTAAGGGGGTTTAATGAAAAACTGTTTTTT
>TRBJ2-5|TRBV28|TRBD2|.
CASKGLAGEETQYF
TGTGCCAGCAAGGGACTAGCGGGGGAAGAGACCCAGTACTTC
>TRBJ2-2|TRBV6-4|.|.
CASRRGGGNTGELFF
TGTGCCAGCAGGAGAGGGGGGGGAAACACCGGGGAGCTGTTTTTT
>TRBJ1-5|TRBV6-6|.|.
CASSSRGGPQHF
TGTGCCAGCAGTTCCCGGGGTGGACCCCAGCATTTT
>TRBJ1-6|TRBV6-6|.|.
CASSEAGADNSPLHF
TGTGCCAGCAGCGAGGCAGGGGCCGATAATTCACCCCTCCACTTT
>TRBJ1-5|TRBV28|.|few
CASSLGGVGQPQHF
TGTGCCAGCAGTTTAGGGGGGGTTGGTCAGCCCCAGCATTTT
>TRBJ2-3|TRBV29-1|.|.
CSADGETDTQYF
TGCAGCGCAGACGGGGAGACAGATACGCAGTATTTT
>TRBJ1-5|TRBV5-6|.|few
CASSFSLRSNQPQHF
TGTGCCAGCAGCTTTTCCCTACGCAGCAATCAGCCCCAGCATTTT
>TRBJ1-6|TRBV5-6|TRBD1|.
CASSLFTGAYSPLHF
TGTGCCAGCAGCTTGTTCACAGGGGCATATTCACCCCTCCACTTT
>TRBJ2-7|TRBV5-1|TRBD2|.
CASSPTGGSIYEQYF
TGCGCCAGCAGCCCCACGGGAGGGTCCATTTACGAGCAGTACTTC
>TRBJ1-3|TRBV7-8|TRBD1|.
CASSSGQGGIYF
TGTGCCAGCAGCTCAGGACAGGGAGGCATATATTTT
>TRBJ2-3|TRBV5-6|.|.
CASKVRAADTQYF
TGTGCCAGCAAGGTCAGGGCGGCAGATACGCAGTATTTT
>TRBJ2-5|TRBV11-2|TRBD2|.
CASSLGAGQETQYF
TGTGCCAGCAGCTTAGGAGCGGGGCAAGAGACCCAGTACTTC